These 6 T cell receptor beta chains came from one sample sequenced in a study of shared clonotypes between healthy human individuals. Produced via immunoSEQ multiplex PCR; TCRdb's table is partial and in-frame only. The sample consists of 450,000 to 650,000 clones, roughly four fifths of them appearing once. The sample was PBMCs. These receptors were obtained from a woman between 40 and 50 years old in good health. Some clones in this sample may be carry-over from other donors' samples.

This clone has just a few counts. The sample has other DNA sequences that encode this CDR3 too. The chain combines TRBV19 with TRBJ1-5; D is possibly TRBD1 (5 bases). With 1 base removed from V and 5 bases from J, the gap between germline ends came to 9 bases. The length of the CDR3 is 14 residues. Germline V gene lookup returns CDR1 LNHDA and CDR2 SQIVND (reference sequence). The CDR3 here is CASSIAGLDQPQHF. CDR3 sequence (DNA): TGTGCCAGTAGTATAGCAGGGTTAGATCAGCCCCAGCATTTT.

Turning to this clone: This may be a read error: a much more frequent sequence differs by one nucleotide. This rearrangement joins TRBV2 to TRBJ2-2; 7 nucleotides align to TRBD2. The germline V gene has CDR1 SNHLY and CDR2 FYNNEI. The CDR3 contains 15 residues. For the CDR3, the DNA is TGTGCCAGCAGAATCCAGGGAGGGATCACCAGGGAGCTGTTTTTT. Amino acids: CASRIQGGITRELFF. Based on the CDR3 plus reference TRBV2 and TRBJ2-2, the full variable domain is EPEVTQTPSHQVTQMGQEVILRCVPISNHLYFYWYRQILGQKVEFLVSFYNNEISEKSEIFDDQFSVERPDGSNFTLKIRSTKLEDSAMYFCASRIQGGITRELFFGEGSRLTVL.

The V gene is TRBV11-2, the J gene TRBJ2-7, with 8 bases aligning to TRBD1. The CDR3 is 13 residues long. Germline V gene sequence: CDR1 SGHAT, CDR2 FQNNGV. The V and J ends lost 1 base and 9 bases, in that order; junction bases with no gene match: 5. CDR3 protein: CASSLGQGAGQYF. The CDR3 DNA reads as TGTGCCAGCAGCTTAGGCCAGGGGGCCGGGCAGTACTTC.

Many counts were recorded for this clone. V is TRBV7-2 and J is TRBJ1-3, with a possible D match to TRBD1 (5 bases). V lost 1 base and J lost 5, with 18 bases in between. Germline V gene lookup returns CDR1 SGHTA and CDR2 FQGNSA. This CDR3 region has 17 residues. The CDR3 sequence: CASSLGPPQEERNTIYF. As DNA, the CDR3 is TGTGCCAGCAGCTTAGGGCCTCCACAGGAGGAGCGAAACACCATATATTTT.

This clone was recorded only once. The V gene is TRBV6-5, the J gene TRBJ2-7; 10 bases are a match to TRBD2. The DNA end is a closer match to TRBJ2-1, so the J assignment may be wrong. The CDR3 contains 16 residues. CDR1 MNHEY and CDR2 SVGAGI come from the germline V gene. The DNA for the CDR3 is TGTGCCAGCAGTTACTCAACAGCGGGAGGGAGGAATGAGCAGTTCTTC. Its translation is CASSYSTAGGRNEQFF.

This clone has more than one count but fewer than ten. It is likely a read error: a sequence one base away is far more abundant. The rearrangement joins TRBV7-9 to TRBJ2-5; possible D gene TRBD2, 5 bases. The CDR3 is made up of 12 amino acids. Per germline, CDR1 SEHNR and CDR2 FQNEAQ (reference sequence). The CDR3 bases are TGTACCAGCAGCTTAGCGATCGAGACCCAGTACTTC. Encoded protein: CTSSLAIETQYF.